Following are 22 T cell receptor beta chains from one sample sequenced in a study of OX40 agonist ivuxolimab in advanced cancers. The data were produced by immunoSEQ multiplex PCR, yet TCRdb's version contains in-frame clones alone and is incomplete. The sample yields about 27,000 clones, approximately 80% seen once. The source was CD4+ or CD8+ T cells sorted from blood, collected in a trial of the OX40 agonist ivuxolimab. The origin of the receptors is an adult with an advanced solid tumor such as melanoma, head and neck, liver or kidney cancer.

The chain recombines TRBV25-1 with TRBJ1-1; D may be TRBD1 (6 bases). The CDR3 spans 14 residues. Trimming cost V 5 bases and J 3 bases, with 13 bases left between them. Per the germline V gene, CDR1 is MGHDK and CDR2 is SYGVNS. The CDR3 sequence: CASSTRGLYTEAFF. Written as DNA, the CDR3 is TGTGCCAGCAGTACCCGGGGGCTTTACACTGAAGCTTTCTTT. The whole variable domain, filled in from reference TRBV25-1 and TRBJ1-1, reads EADIYQTPRYLVIGTGKKITLECSQTMGHDKMYWYQQDPGMELHLIHYSYGVNSTEKGDLSSESTVSRIRTEHFPLTLESARPSHTSQYLCASSTRGLYTEAFFGQGTRLTVV.

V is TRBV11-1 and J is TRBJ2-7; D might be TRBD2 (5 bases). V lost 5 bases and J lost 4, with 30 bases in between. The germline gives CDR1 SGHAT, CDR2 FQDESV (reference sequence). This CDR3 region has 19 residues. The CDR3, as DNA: TGTGCCAGCAGCAAAGGAGGAATAGCGTTTGGCAGGCAGTATTACGAGCAGTACTTC. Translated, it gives CASSKGGIAFGRQYYEQYF.

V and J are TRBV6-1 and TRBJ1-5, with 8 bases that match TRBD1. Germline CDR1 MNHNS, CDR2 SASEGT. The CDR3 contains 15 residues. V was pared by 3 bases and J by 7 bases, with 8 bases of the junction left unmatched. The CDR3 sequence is CASSELRQGAQPQHF. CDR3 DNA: TGTGCCAGCAGTGAGCTCCGGCAGGGGGCCCAGCCCCAGCATTTT.

CDR3 DNA: TGTGCCAGTAGTACCTTAGATACGCAGTATTTT. Protein: CASSTLDTQYF. The gene calls are TRBV19 and TRBJ2-3; D is unclear. CDR3 length: 11 residues. Germline V lookup: CDR1 LNHDA, CDR2 SQIVND (reference sequence). Trimming shortened V by 4 bases and J by 5 bases, and 4 bases separated the two germline ends.

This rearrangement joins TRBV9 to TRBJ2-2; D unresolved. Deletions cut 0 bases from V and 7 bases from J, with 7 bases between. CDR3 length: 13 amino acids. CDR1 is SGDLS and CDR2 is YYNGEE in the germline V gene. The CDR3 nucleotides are TGTGCCAGCAGCGTAGGGGTGGGCGGGGAGCTGTTTTTT. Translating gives CASSVGVGGELFF. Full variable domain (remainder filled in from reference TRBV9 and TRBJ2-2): DSGVTQTPKHLITATGQRVTLRCSPRSGDLSVYWYQQSLDQGLQFLIQYYNGEERAKGNILERFSAQQFPDLHSELNLSSLELGDSALYFCASSVGVGGELFFGEGSRLTVL.

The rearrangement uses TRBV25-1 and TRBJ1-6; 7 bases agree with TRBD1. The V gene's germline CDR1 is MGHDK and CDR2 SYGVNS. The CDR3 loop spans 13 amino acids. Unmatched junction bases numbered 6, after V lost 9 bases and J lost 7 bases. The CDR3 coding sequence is TGTGCCAGTTCCAGACAGGGAAATTCACCCCTCCACTTT. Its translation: CASSRQGNSPLHF. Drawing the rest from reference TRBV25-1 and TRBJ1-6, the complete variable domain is EADIYQTPRYLVIGTGKKITLECSQTMGHDKMYWYQQDPGMELHLIHYSYGVNSTEKGDLSSESTVSRIRTEHFPLTLESARPSHTSQYLCASSRQGNSPLHFGNGTRLTVT.

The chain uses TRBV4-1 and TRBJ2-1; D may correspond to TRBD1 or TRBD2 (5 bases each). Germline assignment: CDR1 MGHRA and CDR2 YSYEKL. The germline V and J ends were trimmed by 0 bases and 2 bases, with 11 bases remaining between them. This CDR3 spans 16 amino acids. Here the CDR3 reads CASSQDSGAAYNEQFF. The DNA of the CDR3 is TGCGCCAGCAGCCAAGATTCCGGGGCGGCCTACAATGAGCAGTTCTTC.

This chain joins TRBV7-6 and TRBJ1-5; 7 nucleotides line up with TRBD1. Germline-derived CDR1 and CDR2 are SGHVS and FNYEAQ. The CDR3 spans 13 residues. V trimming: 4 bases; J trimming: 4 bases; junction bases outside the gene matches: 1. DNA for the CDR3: TGTGCCAGCAGCTGGGGACAGAATCAGCCCCAGCATTTT. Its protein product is CASSWGQNQPQHF.

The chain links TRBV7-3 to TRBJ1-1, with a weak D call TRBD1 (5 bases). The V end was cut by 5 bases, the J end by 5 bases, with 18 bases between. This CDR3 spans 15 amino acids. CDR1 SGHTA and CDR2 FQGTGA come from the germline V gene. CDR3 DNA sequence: TGTGCCAGCAGCCCGGGACCAACCTTAGAAACTGAAGCTTTCTTT. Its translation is CASSPGPTLETEAFF.

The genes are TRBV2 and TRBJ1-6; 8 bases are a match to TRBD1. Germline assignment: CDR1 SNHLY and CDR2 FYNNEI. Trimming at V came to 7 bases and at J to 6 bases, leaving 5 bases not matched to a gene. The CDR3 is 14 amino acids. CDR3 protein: CASNRQGSNSPLHF. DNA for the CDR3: TGTGCCAGCAATCGACAGGGGTCTAATTCACCCCTCCACTTT. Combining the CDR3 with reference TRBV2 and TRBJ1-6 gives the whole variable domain EPEVTQTPSHQVTQMGQEVILRCVPISNHLYFYWYRQILGQKVEFLVSFYNNEISEKSEIFDDQFSVERPDGSNFTLKIRSTKLEDSAMYFCASNRQGSNSPLHFGNGTRLTVT.

CDR3 bases: TGTGCCAGCAGCTTAGGATGGGGGCGGGGGAGCTCCTACAATGAGCAGTTCTTC. It specifies CASSLGWGRGSSYNEQFF. The J gene is TRBJ2-1, the V gene TRBV7-6; D may be TRBD2 (7 bases). CDR1 is SGHVS and CDR2 is FNYEAQ in the germline V gene. Trimming removed 1 base at V and 0 bases at J, with 16 bases between. CDR3 size: 18 residues.

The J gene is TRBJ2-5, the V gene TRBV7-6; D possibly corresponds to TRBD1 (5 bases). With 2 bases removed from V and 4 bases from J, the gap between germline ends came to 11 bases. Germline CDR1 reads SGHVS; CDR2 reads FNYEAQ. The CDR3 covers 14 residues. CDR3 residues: CASSLRQGRETQYF. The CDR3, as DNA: TGTGCCAGCAGCTTACGGCAGGGAAGAGAGACCCAGTACTTC.

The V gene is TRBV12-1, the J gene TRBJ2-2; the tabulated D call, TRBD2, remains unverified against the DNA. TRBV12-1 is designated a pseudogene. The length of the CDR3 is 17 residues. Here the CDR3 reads CASSLPSAGLNTGELFF. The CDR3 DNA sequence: TGTGCCAGCAGCTTGCCTTCGGCGGGGTTGAACACCGGGGAGCTGTTTTTT.

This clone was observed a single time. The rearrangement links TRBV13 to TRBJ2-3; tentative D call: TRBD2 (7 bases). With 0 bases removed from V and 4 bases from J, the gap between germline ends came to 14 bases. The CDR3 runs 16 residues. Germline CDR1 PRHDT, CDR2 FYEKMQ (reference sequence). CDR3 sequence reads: CASSLGPGGQADTQYF. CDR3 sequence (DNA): TGTGCCAGCAGCTTAGGCCCGGGGGGCCAGGCAGATACGCAGTATTTT.

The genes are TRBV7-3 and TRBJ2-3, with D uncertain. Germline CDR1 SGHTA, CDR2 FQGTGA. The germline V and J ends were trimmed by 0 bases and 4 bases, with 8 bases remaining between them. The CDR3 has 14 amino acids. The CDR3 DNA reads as TGTGCCAGCAGCTTAACGAGTTGGGCAGATACGCAGTATTTT. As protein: CASSLTSWADTQYF.

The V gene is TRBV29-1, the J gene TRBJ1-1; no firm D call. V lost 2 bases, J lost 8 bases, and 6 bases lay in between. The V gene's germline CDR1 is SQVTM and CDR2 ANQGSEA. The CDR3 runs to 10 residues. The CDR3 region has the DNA TGCAGCGTTGAATGGCCCGAAGCTTTCTTT. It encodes CSVEWPEAFF.

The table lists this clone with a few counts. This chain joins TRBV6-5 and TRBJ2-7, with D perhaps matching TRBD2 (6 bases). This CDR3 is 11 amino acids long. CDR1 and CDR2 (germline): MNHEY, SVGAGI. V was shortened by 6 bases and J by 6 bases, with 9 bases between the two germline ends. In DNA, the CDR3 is TGTGCCAGCAGGAGGGGAGGCGAGCAGTACTTC. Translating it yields CASRRGGEQYF.

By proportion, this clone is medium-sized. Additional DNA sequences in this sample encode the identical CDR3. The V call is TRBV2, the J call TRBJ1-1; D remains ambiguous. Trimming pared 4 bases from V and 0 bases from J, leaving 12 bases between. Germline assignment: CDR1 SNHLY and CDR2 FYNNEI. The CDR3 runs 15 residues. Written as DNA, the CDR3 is TGTGCCAGCAGTGGTGGCGGTTTAATGAACACTGAAGCTTTCTTT. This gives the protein CASSGGGLMNTEAFF.

The DNA of the CDR3 is TGTGCCAGCAGCTTAATCCCGGACAGGAACCACGAGCAGTACTTC. This encodes CASSLIPDRNHEQYF. The chain combines TRBV7-3 with TRBJ2-7, with TRBD1 identical over 7 bases. Germline lookup yields CDR1 SGHTA and CDR2 FQGTGA. J gave up 5 bases and V 1 base, and 8 bases lay outside the gene matches. The CDR3 is made up of 15 amino acids.

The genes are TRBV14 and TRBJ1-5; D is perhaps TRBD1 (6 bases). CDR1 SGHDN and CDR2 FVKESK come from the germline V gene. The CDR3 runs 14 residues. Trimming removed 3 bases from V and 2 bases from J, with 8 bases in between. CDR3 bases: TGTGCCAGCAGCCACAGGGGTGGCAATCAGCCCCAGCATTTT. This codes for CASSHRGGNQPQHF. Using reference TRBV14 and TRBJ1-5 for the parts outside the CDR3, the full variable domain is EAGVTQFPSHSVIEKGQTVTLRCDPISGHDNLYWYRRVMGKEIKFLLHFVKESKQDESGMPNNRFLAERTGGTYSTLKVQPAELEDSGVYFCASSHRGGNQPQHFGDGTRLSIL.

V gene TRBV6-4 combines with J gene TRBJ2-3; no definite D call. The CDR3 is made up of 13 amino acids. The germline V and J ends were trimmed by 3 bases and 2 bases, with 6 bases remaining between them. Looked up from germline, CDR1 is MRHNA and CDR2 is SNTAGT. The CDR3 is CASSDQFTDTQYF. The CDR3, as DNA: TGTGCCAGCAGTGATCAGTTCACAGATACGCAGTATTTT.

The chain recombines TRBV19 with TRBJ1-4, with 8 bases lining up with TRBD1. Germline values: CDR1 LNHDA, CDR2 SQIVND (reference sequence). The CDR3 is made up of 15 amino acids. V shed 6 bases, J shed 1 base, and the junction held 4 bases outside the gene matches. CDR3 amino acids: CASRAGGLTNEKLFF. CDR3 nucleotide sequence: TGTGCCAGTAGGGCAGGGGGCTTAACTAATGAAAAACTGTTTTTT. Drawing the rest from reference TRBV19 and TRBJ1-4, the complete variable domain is DGGITQSPKYLFRKEGQNVTLSCEQNLNHDAMYWYRQDPGQGLRLIYYSQIVNDFQKGDIAEGYSVSREKKESFPLTVTSAQKNPTAFYLCASRAGGLTNEKLFFGSGTQLSVL.